Listed below are T cell receptor beta chains from one sample, sequenced in a study of cytomegalovirus exposure and HLA in healthy donors. Generated by immunoSEQ multiplex PCR, the TCRdb table keeps only in-frame clones and is missing some. Its clone listing holds about 42,000 clones. The sample was PBMCs. The receptors here all came from a man aged 25-45 years in good health and CMV-seronegative. CDR3s include the opening cysteine and the closing phenylalanine or tryptophan.

12,TRBJ2-5,TRBV4-2,CASSQVPETQYF
14,TRBJ1-1,TRBV19,CASSIPGLGTEAFF
15,TRBJ1-2,TRBV5-1,CASSLDNTGVGGYTF
15,TRBJ1-1,TRBV5-4,CASSGQGGKNTEAFF
17,TRBJ1-5,TRBV11-2,CASSLGFRGSGNQPQHF
15,TRBJ2-3,TRBV4-3,CASSQDPGGTDTQYF
11,TRBJ2-1,TRBV28,CASSFRDEQFF
14,TRBJ1-4,TRBV4-2,CASSQVGRNEKLFF
15,TRBJ1-2,TRBV4-2,CASSQGIQGNYGYTF
11,TRBJ1-2,TRBV20-1,CSASGVDGYTF
16,TRBJ2-7,TRBV7-7,CASSAMGQGAAYEQYF
13,TRBJ2-7,TRBV5-1,CASSSPGTYEQYF
14,TRBJ1-4,TRBV2,CASSDRREGEKLFF
14,TRBJ2-5,TRBV30,CAWSSVAGGETQYF
13,TRBJ1-2,TRBV5-4,CASSRDRVVGYTF
16,TRBJ2-4,TRBV5-4,CASTWGGTGGQNIQYF
15,TRBJ1-4,TRBV6-5,CASRLRISTNEKLFF
12,TRBJ2-5,TRBV6-5,CASRQGSETQYF
13,TRBJ1-5,TRBV7-2,CASSSRQDQPQHF
15,TRBJ2-1,TRBV6-5,CASSYGLAGVAEQFF
15,TRBJ2-7,TRBV13,CASSLGQTSVYEQYF
15,TRBJ1-3,TRBV9,CASSVGNGIGNTIYF
13,TRBJ1-1,TRBV6-1,CASPGGRATEAFF
16,TRBJ2-3,TRBV11-2,CASSSPRGPHTDTQYF
15,TRBJ2-7,TRBV4-3,CASSQGLGLSYEQYF
14,TRBJ2-3,TRBV19,CASSMSYAADTQYF
14,TRBJ2-3,TRBV30,CAWRLAGGPGTQYF
14,TRBJ2-1,TRBV18,CASSPAGGFDEQFF
16,TRBJ2-7,TRBV7-6,CASSLAPGLADYEQYF
15,TRBJ2-7,TRBV4-3,CASSQSREYGYEQYF
17,TRBJ2-7,TRBV11-2,CASSLASGRAEFNEQYF
15,TRBJ1-2,TRBV15,CATSRDTGTGYGYTF
15,TRBJ2-7,TRBV7-2,CASSSYDLFRSEQYF
14,TRBJ2-5,TRBV5-4,CASSQQGPRETQYF
14,TRBJ1-2,TRBV6-5,CASTPTLSNYGYTF
15,TRBJ2-1,TRBV4-3,CASSQDGEGYNEQFF
14,TRBJ2-7,TRBV18,CASSPVRGDYEQYF
14,TRBJ2-3,TRBV5-1,CASTSKDSTDTQYF
14,TRBJ2-5,TRBV18,CASSPEGTRETQYF
15,TRBJ2-1,TRBV30,CAWAYGTSGHNEQFF
15,TRBJ1-5,TRBV4-3,CASSTDRGRAQPQHF
14,TRBJ2-7,TRBV9,CASSVGGFSYEQYF
15,TRBJ2-7,TRBV7-2,CASSSTSGTWDEQYF
18,TRBJ2-1,TRBV4-3,CASSQGGRTSGFYNEQFF
16,TRBJ2-7,TRBV18,CASSPGLAGGGLEQYF
18,TRBJ2-5,TRBV18,CASSPPGAGEDHQETQYF
13,TRBJ1-1,TRBV7-9,CASSLEGVTEAFF
12,TRBJ2-3,TRBV6-6,CASSRVSDTQYF
17,TRBJ2-3,TRBV4-1,CASSPHDGGVGTDTQYF
14,TRBJ1-1,TRBV6-5,CASRSTQVNTEAFF
13,TRBJ1-1,TRBV30,CAWVPKANTEAFF
15,TRBJ2-7,TRBV7-8,CASSPAPGGFNEQYF
16,TRBJ1-1,TRBV29-1,CSVRYRDTGKGTEAFF